This T cell receptor (beta chain) was captured by sequencing in a study of cytomegalovirus exposure and HLA in healthy donors. PCR amplification relied on 60 Vbeta primers (plus 13 Jbeta primers). Assay: immunoSEQ multiplex PCR; the TCRdb copy retains only in-frame clones and omits some. The sample lists about 86,000 clones; more than 70% were seen once. Germline CDR1 is MDHEN and CDR2 is SYDVKM. This CDR3 spans 18 amino acids. Trimming removed 3 bases from V and 1 base from J; junction bases left unmatched: 9. To note about this clone: What it recognizes is unknown.

Study-wide results and limits: Beyond CMV serostatus, there was no information to go on about immune exposure. The productive fraction for most TCR beta V segments was about 87% or about 30% in an earlier analysis. The analysis excluded some indistinguishable V segments, including TRBV6-2 and TRBV6-3.

The chain has TRBV28 and TRBJ2-1; 10 positions match TRBD2. This receptor was identified in a male donor in good health and CMV-seropositive. Input material: PBMCs. The CDR3 spells CASSFELAGSRSYNEQFF. The CDR3 DNA reads as TGTGCCAGCAGTTTCGAACTAGCGGGATCGAGATCCTACAATGAGCAGTTCTTC.